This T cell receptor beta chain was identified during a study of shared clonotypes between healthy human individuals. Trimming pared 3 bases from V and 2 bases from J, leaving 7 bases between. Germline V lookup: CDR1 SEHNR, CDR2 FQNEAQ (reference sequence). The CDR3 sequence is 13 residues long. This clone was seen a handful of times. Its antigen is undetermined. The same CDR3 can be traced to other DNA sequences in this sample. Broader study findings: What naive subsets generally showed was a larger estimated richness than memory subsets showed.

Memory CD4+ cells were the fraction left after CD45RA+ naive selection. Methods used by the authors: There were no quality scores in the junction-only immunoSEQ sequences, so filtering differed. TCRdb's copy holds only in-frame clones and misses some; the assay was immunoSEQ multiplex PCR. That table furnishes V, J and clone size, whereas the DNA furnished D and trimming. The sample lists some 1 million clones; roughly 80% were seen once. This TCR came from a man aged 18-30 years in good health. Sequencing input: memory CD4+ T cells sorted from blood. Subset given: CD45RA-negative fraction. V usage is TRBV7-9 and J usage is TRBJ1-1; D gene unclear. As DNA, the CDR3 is TGTGCCAGCAGCTTGAGCAGTAACACTGAAGCTTTCTTT. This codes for CASSLSSNTEAFF.